The 27 T cell receptor beta chains reported below all come from one sample, sequenced in a study of T cells in Graves' hyperthyroidism and ophthalmopathy. TCR beta CDR3 sequences were amplified from RNA transcripts. HTBI primers were employed in a first-round RT-PCR of the TCR CDR3. One entry per CDR3 protein, called by TCRdb with MiXCR from the multiplex PCR reads. The top ten clones hold 50% to 65% of a sample with under 350,000 distinct CDR3 sequences, approximately 22% of them seen once. Sequenced material: blood. The receptor set was obtained from a woman between 45 and 60 years old with Graves' hyperthyroidism.

This clonotype occurred many times. The chain carries TRBV5-1 and TRBJ2-1; 10 bases line up with TRBD1. Germline CDR1 and CDR2: SGHRS and YFSETQ. Trimming took 2 bases from V and 5 from J; bases not matched to a gene: 10. CDR3 length: 17 residues. CDR3 amino acids: CASSFRGGQGSHNEQFF. The CDR3, as DNA: TGCGCCAGCAGCTTCCGGGGGGGACAGGGGTCCCACAATGAGCAGTTCTTC.

V and J are TRBV11-2 and TRBJ1-5; D perhaps matches TRBD1 (6 bases). The CDR3 has 13 amino acids. The germline gives CDR1 SGHAT, CDR2 FQNNGV. Trimming cost V 5 bases and J 5 bases, with 10 bases left between them. As DNA, the CDR3 is TGTGCCAGCAGCCGGACAGAGCATCAGCCCCAGCATTTT. It yields the protein CASSRTEHQPQHF.

Points on this clonotype: One end of the junction is discordant with germline, which a read error may explain. The chain is built from TRBV30 and TRBJ1-5; tentatively, D is TRBD1 (6 bases). Germline lookup yields CDR1 GTSNPN and CDR2 SVGIG (reference sequence). This CDR3 contains 15 residues. The chain's CDR3 is CAWSAGTADGQPQHF. In DNA, the CDR3 is TGTGCCTGGAGTGCTGGGACCGCCGATGGACAGCCCCAGCACTTT. Supplemented by reference TRBV30 and TRBJ1-5, the full variable domain reads SQTIHQWPATLVQPVGSPLSLECTVEGTSNPNLYWYRQAAGRGLQLLFYSVGIGQISSEVPQNLSASRPQDRQFILSSKKLLLSDSGFYLCAWSAGTADGQPQHFGDGTRLSIL.

This clonotype was found many times. The chain is built from TRBV6-1 and TRBJ2-7; 14 bases fit TRBD2. The length of the CDR3 is 16 residues. Trimming cost V 2 bases and J 6 bases; bases outside gene matches: 6. The V gene's germline CDR1 is MNHNS and CDR2 SASEGT. CDR3 protein: CASSEYGTSGSGEQYF. As DNA, the CDR3 is TGTGCCAGCAGTGAATATGGGACTAGCGGGAGTGGCGAGCAGTACTTC.

The chain employs TRBV28 and TRBJ1-2; 7 bases line up with TRBD1. This CDR3 has 16 amino acids. J was trimmed by 2 bases and V by 4 bases; bases with no gene match: 10. Germline CDR1 MDHEN, CDR2 SYDVKM. Written as DNA, the CDR3 is TGTGCCAGCAGTTCCAACAGGGGAAATAAGAACTATGGCTACACCTTC. Amino acids: CASSSNRGNKNYGYTF.

This clonotype was counted many times. The rearrangement links TRBV2 to TRBJ1-1; the D gene is possibly TRBD1 (6 bases). V lost 6 bases, J lost 6 bases, and 11 bases lay in between. The CDR3 length is 12 residues. Per germline, CDR1 SNHLY and CDR2 FYNNEI. DNA of the CDR3: TGTGCCAGCAGAAAACAGGGACCTGAAGCTTTCTTT. Protein product: CASRKQGPEAFF.

Ten or more counts support this clonotype. The J gene is TRBJ2-7, the V gene TRBV28; unclear D gene. Per germline, CDR1 MDHEN and CDR2 SYDVKM. V lost 7 bases and J lost 0, with 16 bases in between. This CDR3 spans 15 amino acids. The CDR3 sequence: CASIDSRAGSYEQYF. CDR3 nucleotide sequence: TGTGCCAGCATTGATTCAAGGGCTGGCTCCTACGAGCAGTACTTC.

This chain uses TRBV20-1 with TRBJ2-5, with 9 bases aligning to TRBD2. Losses at the gene ends were 4 bases for V and 3 bases for J; bases not matched to a gene: 6. CDR3 length: 14 amino acids. Germline V gene data show CDR1 as DFQATT and CDR2 as SNEGSKA (reference sequence). The DNA of the CDR3 is TGCAGTGCTAATTTGATAGCGGGGGAAGAGACCCAGTACTTC. Translated, it gives CSANLIAGEETQYF.

This clonotype was found many times. The rearrangement links TRBV20-1 to TRBJ2-5; either TRBD1 or TRBD2 may supply D (5 bases each). Germline CDR1 is DFQATT and CDR2 is SNEGSKA (reference sequence). V was shortened by 6 bases and J by 2 bases, with 19 bases between the two germline ends. The CDR3 runs 15 residues. The CDR3 reads CSASRILGDQETQYF. The CDR3 DNA is TGCAGTGCGTCCCGGATTCTGGGGGATCAAGAGACCCAGTACTTC.

This clonotype was counted ten times or more. The chain employs TRBV11-2 and TRBJ2-7; D tentatively fits TRBD1 or TRBD2 (5 bases each). The CDR3 runs 16 residues. V was pared by 4 bases and J by 3 bases, with 19 bases between. Germline V gene sequence: CDR1 SGHAT, CDR2 FQNNGV. This CDR3 reads CASSSMRGRGNYEQYF. CDR3 DNA: TGTGCCAGCAGCTCCATGAGGGGAAGGGGCAACTACGAGCAGTACTTC.

The CDR3 sequence: CSASDQGYEQYF. CDR3 nucleotide sequence: TGCAGTGCTAGCGATCAGGGTTACGAGCAGTACTTC. V gene TRBV20-1 combines with J gene TRBJ2-7; weak D call: TRBD1 (5 bases). V lost 3 bases, J lost 4 bases, and 10 bases lay in between. This CDR3 comprises 12 residues. Germline V gene data show CDR1 as DFQATT and CDR2 as SNEGSKA (reference sequence).

This clonotype has a count of ten or more. The rearrangement links TRBV7-9 to TRBJ2-1; TRBD1 agrees at 10 bases. V dropped 5 bases and J dropped 7; count of bases not matched to a gene: 11. The CDR3 covers 16 residues. Germline CDR1 SEHNR, CDR2 FQNEAQ (reference sequence). CDR3 sequence reads: CASSPLGGTGDNEQFF. In DNA, the CDR3 is TGTGCCAGCAGCCCTTTAGGGGGGACAGGGGATAATGAGCAGTTCTTC.

This clonotype was seen many times. The rearrangement joins TRBV18 to TRBJ2-2; D may match TRBD1 or TRBD2 (5 bases each). Germline assignment: CDR1 KGHSH and CDR2 LQKENI. The CDR3 sequence is 13 residues long. Trimming cost V 2 bases and J 10 bases, with 11 bases left between them. The CDR3 DNA reads TGTGCCAGCTCACCAGCGAGGGACGTGGAGCTGTTTTTT. This codes for CASSPARDVELFF.

The table lists this clonotype with many counts. This sequence joins TRBV19 and TRBJ2-1; TRBD1 matches 11 bases. From germline, CDR1 is LNHDA and CDR2 SQIVND (reference sequence). V dropped 9 bases and J dropped 0; count of bases not matched to a gene: 16. The CDR3 is made up of 19 amino acids. In DNA, the CDR3 is TGTGCCAGCTCGAGCCGGGACAGGGGGTTCTCCACCTCCTACAATGAGCAGTTCTTC. This encodes CASSSRDRGFSTSYNEQFF.

This clonotype was picked up many times. J is TRBJ1-2 and V is TRBV12-3 or TRBV12-4, with a tentative D call TRBD1 (6 bases). Trimming pared 5 bases from V and 1 base from J, leaving 14 bases between. The CDR3 is made up of 15 amino acids. CDR3 sequence: CASSRGAESNYGYTF. Here the CDR3 DNA reads TGTGCCAGCAGTAGGGGGGCAGAGAGTAACTATGGCTACACCTTC.

This clonotype appeared a few times. A clone one base away is much larger, so this may be a read error. The chain joins TRBV12-3 or TRBV12-4 to TRBJ1-1, with D uncertain. This CDR3 region has 14 residues. As DNA, the CDR3 is TGTGCCAGCAGTATTCGCGTAGGGAACACTGGAGCTTTCTTT. This translates into CASSIRVGNTGAFF.

This clonotype was seen ten or more times. V is TRBV7-9 and J is TRBJ1-3; D remains unclear. The CDR3 is made up of 13 amino acids. The V and J ends lost 5 bases and 4 bases respectively, with 9 bases between them. Looked up from germline, CDR1 is SEHNR and CDR2 is FQNEAQ (reference sequence). The CDR3 loop reads CASSPVRGNTIYF. The CDR3 nucleotides read TGTGCCAGCAGCCCTGTTAGGGGAAACACCATATATTTT.

At least ten counts were recorded for this clonotype. This chain uses TRBV20-1 with TRBJ2-7, with 7 nucleotides matching TRBD1. Germline V CDR1 and CDR2: DFQATT, SNEGSKA (reference sequence). V lost 7 bases and J lost 3; bases outside the gene matches: 12. This CDR3 spans 14 amino acids. CDR3 in amino acids: CSVLHRDRVYEQYF. The CDR3 region has the DNA TGCAGTGTCCTGCACCGGGACAGAGTCTACGAGCAGTACTTC.

This clonotype was picked up many times. V and J are TRBV5-1 and TRBJ1-1, with D hard to call. The V end was cut by 2 bases, the J end by 0 bases, with 8 bases between. The CDR3 is made up of 14 amino acids. CDR1 and CDR2 (germline): SGHRS, YFSETQ. CDR3 sequence reads: CASSFGEMNTEAFF. For the CDR3, the DNA is TGCGCCAGCAGCTTCGGGGAAATGAACACTGAAGCTTTCTTT. Combining the CDR3 with reference TRBV5-1 and TRBJ1-1 gives the whole variable domain KAGVTQTPRYLIKTRGQQVTLSCSPISGHRSVSWYQQTPGQGLQFLFEYFSETQRNKGNFPGRFSGRQFSNSRSEMNVSTLELGDSALYLCASSFGEMNTEAFFGQGTRLTVV.

J is TRBJ2-1 and V is TRBV25-1; D tentatively reads TRBD1 or TRBD2 (5 bases each). V was shortened by 6 bases and J by 6 bases, with 12 bases between the two germline ends. This CDR3 region has 13 residues. Germline CDR1 and CDR2: MGHDK and SYGVNS. This CDR3 is CASSGNGANEQFF. CDR3 nucleotides: TGTGCCAGCAGCGGAAACGGGGCCAATGAGCAGTTCTTC.

This clonotype has at least ten counts. This sequence joins TRBV3-1 and TRBJ1-1; the D gene is possibly TRBD1 (5 bases). Germline lookup yields CDR1 LGHDT and CDR2 YNNKEL (reference sequence). CDR3 size: 16 residues. V lost 1 base to trimming and J lost 4 bases, with 16 bases between them. The CDR3 reads CASSQGGSGRATEAFF. The CDR3 DNA sequence: TGTGCCAGCAGCCAAGGAGGGTCAGGGAGGGCCACTGAAGCTTTCTTT.

The sample holds a few counts of this clonotype. The chain employs TRBV6-5 and TRBJ1-5; a weak D match, TRBD1 (6 bases). Per the germline V gene, CDR1 is MNHEY and CDR2 is SVGAGI. The CDR3 is made up of 15 amino acids. V was pared by 1 base and J by 0 bases, with 7 bases between. The CDR3 nucleotides are TGTGCCAGCAGTTACTTAGGGGGTAGCAATCAGCCCCAGCATTTT. This encodes CASSYLGGSNQPQHF.

At least ten counts were recorded for this clonotype. CDR3: CAWSVGRVQETQYF. The CDR3 nucleotides are TGTGCCTGGAGTGTGGGGCGGGTCCAAGAGACCCAGTACTTC. The rearrangement joins TRBV30 to TRBJ2-5, with D possibly being TRBD1 or TRBD2 (5 bases each). V was shortened by 0 bases and J by 1 base, with 9 bases between the two germline ends. Germline CDR1 GTSNPN, CDR2 SVGIG (reference sequence). The CDR3 totals 14 residues.

The genes are TRBV6-1 and TRBJ2-5, with 8 bases identical to TRBD2. This CDR3 region has 15 residues. Germline CDR1 is MNHNS and CDR2 is SASEGT. The V and J ends lost 2 bases and 1 base, in that order; junction bases with no gene match: 3. The DNA of the CDR3 is TGTGCCAGCAGTGAAACTAGCGGAAGCCAAGAGACCCAGTACTTC. Protein sequence: CASSETSGSQETQYF.

This clonotype was seen only once. The chain is built from TRBV10-1 and TRBJ2-7, with 9 bases matching TRBD1. J was trimmed by 4 bases and V by 5 bases; bases with no gene match: 6. Germline V gene data show CDR1 as WNHNN and CDR2 as SYGVQD (reference sequence). This CDR3 spans 14 amino acids. The CDR3 loop is CASSPGQGKYEQYF. CDR3 DNA: TGCGCCAGCAGTCCCGGACAGGGGAAGTACGAGCAGTACTTC.

This clonotype was detected ten times or more. This chain links TRBV3-1 with TRBJ1-6; D unclear. The CDR3 totals 16 residues. Trimming shortened V by 3 bases and J by 7 bases, and 16 bases separated the two germline ends. Germline-derived CDR1 and CDR2 are LGHDT and YNNKEL (reference sequence). This CDR3 is CASSHRQAGGNSPLHF. The CDR3 bases are TGTGCCAGCAGCCACAGGCAGGCAGGCGGGAATTCACCCCTCCACTTT.

This clonotype was detected many times. J is TRBJ1-4 and V is TRBV29-1; 11 nucleotides align to TRBD1. With V trimmed by 6 bases and J by 0 bases, 0 bases remained unmatched. The CDR3 consists of 14 residues. Germline V gene sequence: CDR1 SQVTM, CDR2 ANQGSEA. The CDR3 sequence is CSVGQGATNEKLFF. The CDR3 nucleotides are TGCAGCGTGGGACAGGGGGCAACTAATGAAAAACTGTTTTTT.